The sequence of this T cell receptor beta chain was determined in a study of T cell repertoires in cytomegalovirus infection. Study summary: Selected CMV epitopes included recently identified HLA-C-restricted ones as well as well-studied HLA-B-restricted ones. CMV infection together with matching HLA type was indicated by public TCR beta signatures. Overall study findings and caveats: HLA-C-restricted CMV clonotypes gave the most frequent clonotype in two of eight donors.

As to this clonotype: The antigen is undetermined.

V dropped 4 bases and J dropped 1; count of bases not matched to a gene: 2. The germline V gene has CDR1 SGHRS and CDR2 YFSETQ. This CDR3 region has 16 residues. MiXCR, run by TCRdb on the reads, gives a single entry per CDR3 protein. Of some 150,000 distinct CDR3 sequences listed, 30% to 40% are singletons. This TCR derives from a human donor in good health (CMV status not recorded). Some clones in this sample may be carry-over from other donors' samples. Specimen: CD8+ T cells from cultured PBMCs, collected from culture after CMV antigen stimulation. The rearrangement links TRBV5-1 to TRBJ2-2, with 12 bases fitting TRBD2. The CDR3 here is CASSKGLAGNTGELFF. The CDR3 nucleotides read TGCGCCAGCAGCAAGGGACTAGCGGGGAACACCGGGGAGCTGTTTTTT.